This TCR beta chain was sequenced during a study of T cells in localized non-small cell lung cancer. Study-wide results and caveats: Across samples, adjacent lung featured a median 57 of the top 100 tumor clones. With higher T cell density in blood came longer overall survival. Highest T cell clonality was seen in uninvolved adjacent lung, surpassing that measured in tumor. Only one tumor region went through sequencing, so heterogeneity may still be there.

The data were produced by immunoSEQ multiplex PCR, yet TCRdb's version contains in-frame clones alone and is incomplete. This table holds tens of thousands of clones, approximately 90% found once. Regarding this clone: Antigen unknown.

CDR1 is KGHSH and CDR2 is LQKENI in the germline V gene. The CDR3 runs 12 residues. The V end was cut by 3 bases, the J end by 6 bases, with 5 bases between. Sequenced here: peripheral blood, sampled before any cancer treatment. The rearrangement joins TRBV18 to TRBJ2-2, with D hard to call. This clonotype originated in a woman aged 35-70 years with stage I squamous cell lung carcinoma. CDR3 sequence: CASSPSPGELFF. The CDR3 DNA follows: TGTGCCAGCTCACCGTCCCCCGGGGAGCTGTTTTTT. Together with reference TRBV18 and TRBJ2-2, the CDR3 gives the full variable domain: NAGVMQNPRHLVRRRGQEARLRCSPMKGHSHVYWYRQLPEEGLKFMVYLQKENIIDESGMPKERFSAEFPKEGPSILRIQQVVRGDSAAYFCASSPSPGELFFGEGSRLTVL.